These 20 T cell receptor beta chains share one sample of origin, sequenced in a study of T cells in Graves' hyperthyroidism and ophthalmopathy. Template material for amplifying TCR beta CDR3 regions consisted of RNA transcripts. Primed by the HTBI set, a first-round RT-PCR was run on the TCR CDR3. One entry per CDR3 protein results from TCRdb running MiXCR on the multiplex PCR reads. The sample consists of approximately 690,000 distinct CDR3 sequences, 14% of them appearing once. The sequencing sample was made of blood. The receptors shown here come from a woman aged 50 to 60 with Graves' ophthalmopathy.

This clonotype showed up just a few times. CDR3 in DNA: TGCGCCAGCAGCCAAGAGGGGGCTACGCAGTATTTT. This translates into CASSQEGATQYF. The J gene is TRBJ2-3, the V gene TRBV4-1; D may be TRBD1 (6 bases). CDR1 and CDR2 from the germline V gene are MGHRA and YSYEKL. The ends were cut back, 0 bases at V and 8 bases at J, with 6 bases in the middle. CDR3 length: 12 residues.

This clonotype was seen repeatedly, ten times or more. The chain recombines TRBV5-1 with TRBJ1-2, with D possibly TRBD1 on 6 matching bases. CDR3 size: 15 residues. Germline CDR1 and CDR2: SGHRS and YFSETQ. V gave up 0 bases and J gave up 4 bases, with 13 bases separating them. The CDR3 reads CASSLDTGIGYGYTF. The CDR3 coding sequence is TGCGCCAGCAGCTTGGACACAGGGATCGGCTATGGCTACACCTTC.

This clonotype was counted at least ten times. In nucleotides, the CDR3 is TGTGCCTGGACCGGGACAGTCGGCAATGAGCAGTTCTTC. The encoded protein is CAWTGTVGNEQFF. The chain carries TRBV30 and TRBJ2-1; 7 positions match TRBD1. Germline values: CDR1 GTSNPN, CDR2 SVGIG (reference sequence). Trimming removed 4 bases from V and 6 bases from J; junction bases left unmatched: 6. The CDR3 length is 13 residues.

This clonotype has a handful of counts. The chain joins TRBV28 to TRBJ2-5; D is undetermined. The CDR3 has 13 amino acids. CDR1 and CDR2 from the germline V gene are MDHEN and SYDVKM. Trimming pared 3 bases from V and 4 bases from J, leaving 9 bases between. The CDR3 region has the DNA TGTGCCAGCAGTTTCCCCAACACAGAGACCCAGTACTTC. The encoded protein is CASSFPNTETQYF.

Points on this clonotype: A read error may explain this, as a much larger clone is one base away. V is TRBV7-2 and J is TRBJ1-2, with a tentative D call TRBD1 (6 bases). CDR1 and CDR2 from the germline V gene are SGHTA and FQGNSA. The CDR3 is made up of 16 amino acids. CDR3 protein: CASSLVVTGTNYGYAF. CDR3 coding DNA: TGTGCCAGCAGCTTAGTAGTCACAGGGACTAACTATGGCTACGCCTTC.

Turning to this clonotype: One junction end disagrees with the germline gene, perhaps due to a read error. The rearrangement links TRBV5-1 to TRBJ2-7; the match to TRBD2 covers 13 bases. CDR1 is SGHRS, CDR2 YFSETQ, per germline. This CDR3 contains 17 residues. CDR3 sequence: CANSLSGLAGASYEQYF. The CDR3 region has the DNA TGCGCCAACAGCCTAAGTGGACTAGCGGGAGCCTCCTACGAGCAGTACTTC.

This clonotype was picked up a small number of times. The rearrangement uses TRBV20-1 and TRBJ2-1; D may match TRBD1 or TRBD2 (5 bases each). V gave up 3 bases and J gave up 2 bases, with 8 bases separating them. Germline lookup yields CDR1 DFQATT and CDR2 SNEGSKA (reference sequence). This CDR3 is 13 amino acids long. The CDR3 DNA sequence: TGCAGTGCTAGTCGGGGCACCTACAATGAGCAGTTCTTC. Encoded protein: CSASRGTYNEQFF.

This clonotype was counted many times. This chain uses TRBV12-3 or TRBV12-4 with TRBJ2-1, with 9 nucleotides matching TRBD2. With V trimmed by 6 bases and J by 2 bases, 14 bases remained unmatched. This CDR3 has 18 residues. CDR3 sequence reads: CASRSPSGIERTYNEQFF. Here the CDR3 DNA reads TGTGCCAGCAGAAGCCCTAGCGGGATCGAAAGGACCTACAATGAGCAGTTCTTC.

This clonotype occurred many times. The chain has TRBV14 and TRBJ2-3; D is possibly TRBD2 (5 bases). Trimming removed 6 bases at V and 0 bases at J, with 13 bases between. The CDR3 covers 15 residues. CDR1 is SGHDN and CDR2 is FVKESK in the germline V gene. CDR3 residues: CASRKSGASTDTQYF. The CDR3 coding sequence is TGTGCCAGCAGAAAAAGCGGAGCTAGCACAGATACGCAGTATTTT.

J is TRBJ1-1 and V is TRBV3-1, with D uncertain. The CDR3 is 12 amino acids. Germline CDR1 reads LGHDT; CDR2 reads YNNKEL (reference sequence). V lost 8 bases and J 12 bases, leaving 19 bases between the germline ends. The DNA of the CDR3 is TGTGCCAGCTCACCTTTTGATGGGGAGACTTTCTTT. As protein: CASSPFDGETFF.

This clonotype was picked up a small number of times. The V gene is TRBV27, the J gene TRBJ1-5; TRBD1 aligns across 7 bases. CDR1 and CDR2 (germline): MNHEY, SMNVEV (reference sequence). The CDR3 is 14 residues long. The V and J ends lost 5 bases and 5 bases, in that order; junction bases with no gene match: 6. The CDR3 DNA reads TGTGCCAGCAGTCCACAGGGGAGCGATCAGCCCCAGCATTTT. It encodes CASSPQGSDQPQHF.

This clonotype was recorded at least ten times. The rearrangement links TRBV7-9 to TRBJ2-5; D unclear. Germline V gene sequence: CDR1 SEHNR, CDR2 FQNEAQ (reference sequence). V was shortened by 4 bases and J by 2 bases, with 20 bases between the two germline ends. The CDR3 is made up of 17 amino acids. CDR3 sequence reads: CASSSRRAALTQETQYF. DNA of the CDR3: TGTGCCAGCAGCTCGCGACGAGCAGCTTTGACTCAAGAGACCCAGTACTTC.

This clonotype was found many times. V and J are TRBV20-1 and TRBJ2-3, with a weak D call TRBD1 (6 bases). Trimming stripped 3 bases from V and 6 bases from J, with 13 bases between. CDR1 DFQATT and CDR2 SNEGSKA come from the germline V gene (reference sequence). The CDR3 contains 13 residues. In nucleotides, the CDR3 is TGCAGTGCTAGGGCCCCAGGGGTGGATACGCAGTATTTT. Translating gives CSARAPGVDTQYF.

In this sample, this clonotype turned up a few times. The chain employs TRBV9 and TRBJ2-2, with a weak D call TRBD2 (5 bases). The V and J ends lost 2 bases and 2 bases respectively, with 10 bases between them. Germline CDR1 and CDR2: SGDLS and YYNGEE. The CDR3 has 15 residues. This CDR3 is CASSVSAVNTGELFF. In DNA form, the CDR3 reads TGTGCCAGCAGCGTTTCAGCGGTAAACACCGGGGAGCTGTTTTTT. Full variable domain (missing parts from reference TRBV9 and TRBJ2-2): DSGVTQTPKHLITATGQRVTLRCSPRSGDLSVYWYQQSLDQGLQFLIQYYNGEERAKGNILERFSAQQFPDLHSELNLSSLELGDSALYFCASSVSAVNTGELFFGEGSRLTVL.

This clonotype was observed a few times. The V gene is TRBV5-6, the J gene TRBJ1-5, with 9 bases matching TRBD1. Trimming cost V 2 bases and J 0 bases; bases outside gene matches: 6. Germline CDR1 reads SGHDT; CDR2 reads YYEEEE. The CDR3 extends over 17 amino acids. The CDR3 reads CASSFGTGHRSNQPQHF. In nucleotides, the CDR3 is TGTGCCAGCAGCTTCGGGACAGGGCACCGTAGCAATCAGCCCCAGCATTTT. The variable domain in full, with the rest retrieved from reference TRBV5-6 and TRBJ1-5, is DAGVTQSPTHLIKTRGQQVTLRCSPKSGHDTVSWYQQALGQGPQFIFQYYEEEERQRGNFPDRFSGHQFPNYSSELNVNALLLGDSALYLCASSFGTGHRSNQPQHFGDGTRLSIL.

This clonotype has a handful of counts. The gene calls are TRBV4-1 and TRBJ2-7; 10 bases are shared with TRBD1. This CDR3 region has 15 residues. Germline V CDR1 and CDR2: MGHRA, YSYEKL. J gave up 5 bases and V 3 bases, and 7 bases lay outside the gene matches. CDR3 region: CASSQATGGLDEQYF. CDR3 coding DNA: TGCGCCAGCAGCCAGGCGACAGGGGGCTTGGACGAGCAGTACTTC.

This clonotype occurred many times. The chain carries TRBV7-2 and TRBJ2-3; TRBD2 matches 8 bases. This CDR3 is 15 amino acids long. V was pared by 5 bases and J by 1 base, with 5 bases of the junction left unmatched. Germline V gives CDR1 SGHTA, CDR2 FQGNSA. CDR3 sequence reads: CASSPRREGTDTQYF. CDR3 sequence (DNA): TGTGCCAGCAGCCCCCGGCGGGAGGGCACAGATACGCAGTATTTT.

At least ten counts were recorded for this clonotype. The rearrangement links TRBV12-3 or TRBV12-4 to TRBJ2-2, with TRBD2 matching 11 bases. V dropped 6 bases and J dropped 7; count of bases not matched to a gene: 7. The CDR3 loop spans 15 amino acids. The CDR3 region has the DNA TGTGCCAGCAGAATTAGCGGGAGGGCAGGCGGGGAGCTGTTTTTT. Amino acid sequence: CASRISGRAGGELFF.

V usage is TRBV20-1 and J usage is TRBJ2-7, with D possibly being TRBD2 (6 bases). V was shortened by 3 bases and J by 2 bases, with 14 bases between the two germline ends. From germline, CDR1 is DFQATT and CDR2 SNEGSKA (reference sequence). There are 14 residues in the CDR3. In nucleotides, the CDR3 is TGCAGTGCTAGCGGGGGTGTCCTTCCCTACGAGCAGTACTTC. It specifies CSASGGVLPYEQYF.

This rearrangement joins TRBV7-8 to TRBJ2-3, with TRBD2 identical over 7 bases. This CDR3 has 15 residues. V dropped 2 bases and J dropped 4; count of bases not matched to a gene: 6. Germline V gene sequence: CDR1 SGHVS, CDR2 FQNEAQ. CDR3 sequence (DNA): TGTGCCAGCAGCTTATATGGGGGGGGTGCAGATACGCAGTATTTT. Translating gives CASSLYGGGADTQYF. Full variable domain (missing parts from reference TRBV7-8 and TRBJ2-3): GAGVSQSPRYKVAKRGQDVALRCDPISGHVSLFWYQQALGQGPEFLTYFQNEAQLDKSGLPSDRFFAERPEGSVSTLKIQRTQQEDSAVYLCASSLYGGGADTQYFGPGTRLTVL.